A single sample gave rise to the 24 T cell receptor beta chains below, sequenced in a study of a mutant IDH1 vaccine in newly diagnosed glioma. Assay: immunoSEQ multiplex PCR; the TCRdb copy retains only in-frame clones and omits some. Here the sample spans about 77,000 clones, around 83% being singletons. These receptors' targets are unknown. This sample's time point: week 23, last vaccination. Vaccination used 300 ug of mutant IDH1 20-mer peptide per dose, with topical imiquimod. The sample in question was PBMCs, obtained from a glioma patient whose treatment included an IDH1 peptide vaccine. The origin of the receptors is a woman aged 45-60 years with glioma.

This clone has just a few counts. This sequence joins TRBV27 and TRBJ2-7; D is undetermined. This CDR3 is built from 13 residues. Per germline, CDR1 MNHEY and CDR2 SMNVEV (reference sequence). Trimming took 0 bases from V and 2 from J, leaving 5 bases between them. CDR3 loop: CASSLSDAYEQYF. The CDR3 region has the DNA TGTGCCAGCAGTTTATCGGACGCCTACGAGCAGTACTTC.

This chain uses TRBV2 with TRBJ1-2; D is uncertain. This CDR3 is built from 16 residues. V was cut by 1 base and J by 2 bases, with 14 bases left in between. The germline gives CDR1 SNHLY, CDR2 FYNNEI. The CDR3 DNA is TGTGCCAGCAGTGAAGAGCGGAGAGGCTGGAACTATGGCTACACCTTC. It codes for CASSEERRGWNYGYTF.

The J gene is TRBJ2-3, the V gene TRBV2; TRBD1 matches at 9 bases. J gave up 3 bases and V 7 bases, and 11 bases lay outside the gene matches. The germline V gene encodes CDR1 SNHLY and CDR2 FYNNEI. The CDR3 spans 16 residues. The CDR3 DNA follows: TGTGCCAGCACGGGACTCGGGACAGGGTTGACAGATACGCAGTATTTT. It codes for CASTGLGTGLTDTQYF.

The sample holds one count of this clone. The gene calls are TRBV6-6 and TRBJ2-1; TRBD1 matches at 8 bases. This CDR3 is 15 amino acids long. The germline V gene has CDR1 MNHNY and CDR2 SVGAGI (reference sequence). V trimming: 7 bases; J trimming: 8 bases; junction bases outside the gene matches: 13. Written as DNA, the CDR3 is TGTGCCAGCACCCCCGCAGGGGGCAAGTCCCATGAGCAGTTCTTC. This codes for CASTPAGGKSHEQFF.

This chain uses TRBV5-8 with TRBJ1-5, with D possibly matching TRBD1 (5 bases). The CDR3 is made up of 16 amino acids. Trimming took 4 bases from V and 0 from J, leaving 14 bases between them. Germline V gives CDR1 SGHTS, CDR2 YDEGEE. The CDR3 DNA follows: TGTGCCAGCAGCCAGAGGGGTCCAAATAGCAATCAGCCCCAGCATTTT. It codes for CASSQRGPNSNQPQHF.

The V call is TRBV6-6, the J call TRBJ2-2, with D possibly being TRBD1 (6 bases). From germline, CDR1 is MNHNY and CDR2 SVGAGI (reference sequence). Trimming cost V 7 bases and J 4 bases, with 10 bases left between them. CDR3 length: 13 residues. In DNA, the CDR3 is TGTGCCAGCACCTACAGGGCCACCGGGGAGCTGTTTTTT. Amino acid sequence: CASTYRATGELFF.

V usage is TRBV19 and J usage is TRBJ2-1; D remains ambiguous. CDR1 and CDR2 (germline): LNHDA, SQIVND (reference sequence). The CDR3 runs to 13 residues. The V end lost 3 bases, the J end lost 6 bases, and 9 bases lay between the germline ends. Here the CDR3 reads CASSILTGNEQFF. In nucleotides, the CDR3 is TGTGCCAGTAGTATTCTCACGGGCAATGAGCAGTTCTTC.

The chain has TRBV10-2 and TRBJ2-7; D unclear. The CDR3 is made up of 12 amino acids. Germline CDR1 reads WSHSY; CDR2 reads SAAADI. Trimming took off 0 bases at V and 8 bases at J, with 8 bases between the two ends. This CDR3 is CASSESVSKQYF. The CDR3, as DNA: TGCGCCAGCAGTGAGTCAGTAAGTAAGCAGTACTTC.

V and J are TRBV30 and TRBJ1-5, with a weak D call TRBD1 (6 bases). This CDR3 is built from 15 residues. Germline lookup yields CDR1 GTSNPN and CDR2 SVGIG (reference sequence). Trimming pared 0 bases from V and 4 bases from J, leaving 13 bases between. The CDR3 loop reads CAWSVGGLGNQPQHF. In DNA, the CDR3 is TGTGCCTGGAGTGTCGGGGGGCTTGGAAATCAGCCCCAGCATTTT.

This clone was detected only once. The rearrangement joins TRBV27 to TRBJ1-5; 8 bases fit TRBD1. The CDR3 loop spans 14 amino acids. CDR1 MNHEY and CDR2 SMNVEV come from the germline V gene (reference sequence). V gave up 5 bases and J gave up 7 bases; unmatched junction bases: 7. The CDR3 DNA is TGTGCCAGCAGTCCCGGGACAGGAAGGCAGCCCCAGCATTTT. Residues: CASSPGTGRQPQHF.

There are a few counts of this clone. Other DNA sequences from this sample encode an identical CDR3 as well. The CDR3 loop is CAWSVRGNQPQHF. Written as DNA, the CDR3 is TGTGCCTGGAGTGTAAGGGGGAATCAGCCCCAGCATTTT. The gene calls are TRBV30 and TRBJ1-5; a possible D gene is TRBD1 (6 bases). This CDR3 is built from 13 residues. Trimming shortened V by 0 bases and J by 4 bases, and 7 bases separated the two germline ends. In germline, CDR1 is GTSNPN, CDR2 SVGIG (reference sequence).

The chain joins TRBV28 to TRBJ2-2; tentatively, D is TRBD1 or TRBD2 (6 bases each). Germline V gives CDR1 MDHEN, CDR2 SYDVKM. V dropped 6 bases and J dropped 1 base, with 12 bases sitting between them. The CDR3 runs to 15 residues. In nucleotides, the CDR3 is TGTGCCAGCAGGGCGGGACACCAGAACACCGGGGAGCTGTTTTTT. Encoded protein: CASRAGHQNTGELFF.

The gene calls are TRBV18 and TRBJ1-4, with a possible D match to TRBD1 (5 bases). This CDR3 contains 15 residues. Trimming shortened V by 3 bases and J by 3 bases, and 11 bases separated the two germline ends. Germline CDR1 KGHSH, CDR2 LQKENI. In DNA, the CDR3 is TGTGCCAGCTCACCGCGGGACGGAGCTAATGAAAAACTGTTTTTT. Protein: CASSPRDGANEKLFF.

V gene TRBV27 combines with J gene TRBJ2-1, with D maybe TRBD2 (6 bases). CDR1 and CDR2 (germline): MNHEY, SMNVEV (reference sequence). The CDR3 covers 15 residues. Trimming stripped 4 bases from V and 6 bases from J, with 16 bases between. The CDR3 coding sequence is TGTGCCAGCAGTTACAGCGGGCCGGTCTTCAATGAGCAGTTCTTC. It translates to CASSYSGPVFNEQFF.

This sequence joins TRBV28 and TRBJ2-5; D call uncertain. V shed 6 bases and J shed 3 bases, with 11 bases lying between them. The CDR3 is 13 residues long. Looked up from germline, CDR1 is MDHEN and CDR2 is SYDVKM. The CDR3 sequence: CASRVGYKETQYF. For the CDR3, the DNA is TGTGCCAGCAGAGTGGGGTACAAAGAGACCCAGTACTTC. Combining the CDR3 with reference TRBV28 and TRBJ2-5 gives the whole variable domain DVKVTQSSRYLVKRTGEKVFLECVQDMDHENMFWYRQDPGLGLRLIYFSYDVKMKEKGDIPEGYSVSREKKERFSLILESASTNQTSMYLCASRVGYKETQYFGPGTRLLVL.

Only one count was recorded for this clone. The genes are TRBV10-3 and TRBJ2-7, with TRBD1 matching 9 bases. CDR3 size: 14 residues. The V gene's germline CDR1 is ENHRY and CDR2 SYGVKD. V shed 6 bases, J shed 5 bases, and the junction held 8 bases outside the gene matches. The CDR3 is CAIRGTGIQDEQYF. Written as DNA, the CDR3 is TGTGCCATCAGGGGGACAGGGATTCAGGACGAGCAGTACTTC.

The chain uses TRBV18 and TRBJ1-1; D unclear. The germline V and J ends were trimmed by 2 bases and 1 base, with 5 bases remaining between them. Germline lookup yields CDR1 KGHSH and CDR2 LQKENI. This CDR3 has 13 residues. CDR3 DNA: TGTGCCAGCTCACCAAACGAGAACACTGAAGCTTTCTTT. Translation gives CASSPNENTEAFF.

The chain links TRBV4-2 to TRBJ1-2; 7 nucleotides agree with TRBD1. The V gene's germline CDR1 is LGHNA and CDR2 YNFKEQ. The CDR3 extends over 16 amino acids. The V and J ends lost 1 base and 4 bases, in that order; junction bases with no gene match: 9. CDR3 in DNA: TGTGCCAGCAGCCAAGTAGGGCCGACAGGGAGCTATGGCTACACCTTC. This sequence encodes CASSQVGPTGSYGYTF.

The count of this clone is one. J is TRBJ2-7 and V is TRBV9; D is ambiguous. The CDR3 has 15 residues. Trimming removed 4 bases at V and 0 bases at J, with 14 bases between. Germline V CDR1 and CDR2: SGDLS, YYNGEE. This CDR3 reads CASSPRPSSSYEQYF. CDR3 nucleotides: TGTGCCAGCAGCCCCCGGCCTTCATCCTCCTACGAGCAGTACTTC.

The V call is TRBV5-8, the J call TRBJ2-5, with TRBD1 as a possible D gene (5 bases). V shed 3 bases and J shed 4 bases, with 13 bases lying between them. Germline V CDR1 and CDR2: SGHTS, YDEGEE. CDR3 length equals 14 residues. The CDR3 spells CASSSGLLGETQYF. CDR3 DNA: TGTGCCAGCAGCTCAGGGCTCCTAGGAGAGACCCAGTACTTC.

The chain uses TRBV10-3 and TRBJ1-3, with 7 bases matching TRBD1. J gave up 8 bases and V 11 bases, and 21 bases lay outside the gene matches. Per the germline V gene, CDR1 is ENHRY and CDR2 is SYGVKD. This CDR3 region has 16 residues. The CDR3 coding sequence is TGTGCCTATCAGGGGGATAGGGGGACGGCGGCGGACACCATATATTTT. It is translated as CAYQGDRGTAADTIYF.

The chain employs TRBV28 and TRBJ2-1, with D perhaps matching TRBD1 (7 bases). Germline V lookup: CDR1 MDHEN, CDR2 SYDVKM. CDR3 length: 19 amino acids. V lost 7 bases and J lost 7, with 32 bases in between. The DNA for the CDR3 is TGTGCCAGCATCCAGGGGGTCAGACTAGTAAGGCTAATCCCTAATGAGCAGTTCTTC. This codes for CASIQGVRLVRLIPNEQFF.

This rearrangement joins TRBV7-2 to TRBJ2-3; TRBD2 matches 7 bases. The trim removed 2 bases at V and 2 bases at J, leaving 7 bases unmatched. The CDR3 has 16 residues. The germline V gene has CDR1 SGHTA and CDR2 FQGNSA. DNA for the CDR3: TGTGCCAGCAGCTTATGGGCTAGCGGTTACACAGATACGCAGTATTTT. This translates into CASSLWASGYTDTQYF.

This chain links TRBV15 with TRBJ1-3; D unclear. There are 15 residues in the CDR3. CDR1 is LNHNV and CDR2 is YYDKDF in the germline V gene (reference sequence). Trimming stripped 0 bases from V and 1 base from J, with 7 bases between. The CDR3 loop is CATSRDAGSGNTIYF. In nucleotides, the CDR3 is TGTGCCACCAGCAGAGATGCAGGTTCTGGAAACACCATATATTTT.